The rows below give T cell receptor beta chains drawn from one sample of a study of CD8 T cells in Susac syndrome. TCRdb processed the immunoSEQ multiplex PCR reads anew with MiXCR; each CDR3 protein has one entry. Of 200,000 to 300,000 distinct CDR3 sequences in the sample, just under 95% are singletons; the top ten hold around 0.07%. Sequencing was performed on CD4+ T cells from PBMCs. The receptors stem from a human donor with multiple sclerosis. The CDR3 runs from the conserved cysteine through the conserved F or W. A D gene is named only where the DNA matches it firmly. Clone size is not always given. Where it is, it says once, few, many or a class for expanded clones.

v_gene,abundance,j_gene,d_gene,CDR3nt,CDR3aa
TRBV19,.,TRBJ2-3,.,TGTGCCAGTATGGGGGGACATCGCGAAGATACGCAGTATTTT,CASMGGHREDTQYF
TRBV5-1,.,TRBJ2-5,.,TGCGCCAGCAGCTTGAACACCGGGAGCCAAGAGACCCAGTACTTC,CASSLNTGSQETQYF
TRBV19,.,TRBJ2-5,TRBD2,TGTGCCAGTAGTAGATTAGCGGGAGGGCCAGAGACCCAGTACTTC,CASSRLAGGPETQYF
TRBV19,.,TRBJ2-3,TRBD2,TGTGCCAGTAGTAGAGCGGGGGCCCCAGATACGCAGTATTTT,CASSRAGAPDTQYF
TRBV12-3/TRBV12-4,.,TRBJ2-1,.,TGTGCCAGCAGTCTCAGATCGTTGGGGTGGGATCAAGGCAATGAGCAGTTCTTC,CASSLRSLGWDQGNEQFF
TRBV20-1,.,TRBJ2-3,.,TGCAGTGCTAGAGAAGGACCCACAGATACGCAGTATTTT,CSAREGPTDTQYF
TRBV6-5,.,TRBJ2-2,.,TGTGCCAGCAGTTACCTAATATACACCGGGGAGCTGTTTTTT,CASSYLIYTGELFF
TRBV2,once,TRBJ1-5,.,TGTGCCAGCAATCGTGGGGGGCAATCCGGGCAGCCCCAGCATTTT,CASNRGGQSGQPQHF
TRBV5-1,.,TRBJ1-6,.,TGCGCCAGCAGCTCGGACGGGAAATATAATTCACCCCTCCACTTT,CASSSDGKYNSPLHF
TRBV20-1,.,TRBJ2-1,.,TGCAGTGCTAGTGGGGTCCAGGGAAATGAGCAGTTCTTC,CSASGVQGNEQFF
TRBV7-2,.,TRBJ2-1,.,TGTGCCAGCAGCTTAAGGTCCGCGGGGGAGCAGTTCTTC,CASSLRSAGEQFF
TRBV2,.,TRBJ1-6,.,TGTGCCAGCAGAGCCCGACAGGAGAAAAATTCACCCCTCCACTTT,CASRARQEKNSPLHF
TRBV4-1,.,TRBJ1-2,TRBD1,TGCGCCAGCAGCCACGTCGGACAGGGAGGCGGCTATGGCTACACCTTC,CASSHVGQGGGYGYTF
TRBV12-3/TRBV12-4,.,TRBJ2-1,.,TGTGCCAGCAAGAGGGGACGAAGCGATGAGCAGTTCTTC,CASKRGRSDEQFF
TRBV18,.,TRBJ2-7,.,TGTGCCAGCTCCCCGAAGGAGGGCTACGAGCAGTACTTC,CASSPKEGYEQYF
TRBV4-1,.,TRBJ1-3,.,TGCGCCAGCAGCCAAGAGCTGGCTCTCTCTGGAAACACCATATATTTT,CASSQELALSGNTIYF
TRBV11-3,.,TRBJ2-4,.,TGTGCCAGCAGCAAAGCCAGGGGACTTCACATTCAGTACTTC,CASSKARGLHIQYF
TRBV27,.,TRBJ2-7,TRBD1,TGTGCCAGCAGTTTATCCGGGACAGGGCCGTTTGAGCAGTACTTC,CASSLSGTGPFEQYF